Below, 25 T cell receptor beta chains from the same sample are listed, as sequenced in a study of T cell responses to AZD1222 COVID-19 vaccine. The assay was immunoSEQ multiplex PCR, and TCRdb's table has in-frame clones only and misses some. Here the sample spans 70,000 to 95,000 clones, 88% being singletons. The sample consisted of peripheral blood, taken 28 days after the second AZD1222 dose. These receptors all stem from an adult who received the AZD1222 COVID-19 vaccine.

The chain employs TRBV10-1 and TRBJ1-6, with no clear D. CDR1 WNHNN and CDR2 SYGVQD come from the germline V gene (reference sequence). Trimming cost V 6 bases and J 14 bases, with 20 bases left between them. This CDR3 has 14 amino acids. The CDR3 nucleotides read TGCGCCAGCAGGGACGACGGCATCCTAGTAGCCCTCCACTTT. Protein sequence: CASRDDGILVALHF.

The J gene is TRBJ2-7, the V gene TRBV7-8, with D hard to call. Per germline, CDR1 SGHVS and CDR2 FQNEAQ. Trimming shortened V by 3 bases and J by 4 bases, and 7 bases separated the two germline ends. The CDR3 covers 12 residues. CDR3 protein: CASSFRFYEQYF. DNA of the CDR3: TGTGCCAGCAGCTTCCGGTTTTACGAGCAGTACTTC.

The sample holds one count of this clone. This chain uses TRBV7-6 with TRBJ1-5; possibly TRBD1 for D (5 bases). Germline CDR1 SGHVS, CDR2 FNYEAQ. The CDR3 covers 15 residues. Trimming removed 2 bases at V and 0 bases at J, with 8 bases between. CDR3 coding DNA: TGTGCCAGCAGCTTATCAGGGAGTAGCAATCAGCCCCAGCATTTT. Amino acids: CASSLSGSSNQPQHF.

This rearrangement joins TRBV24-1 to TRBJ1-2; D possibly corresponds to TRBD1 (6 bases). V dropped 1 base and J dropped 8 bases, with 13 bases sitting between them. CDR3 length: 14 amino acids. Germline lookup yields CDR1 KGHDR and CDR2 SFDVKD. The CDR3 reads CATSDFRQARGYTF. CDR3 sequence (DNA): TGTGCCACCAGTGATTTCCGACAGGCCCGGGGCTACACCTTC.

This chain's CDR3 is CASSLSGPGIGYTF. The CDR3 nucleotides read TGTGCCAGCTCACTTTCTGGTCCAGGAATCGGCTACACCTTC. The V call is TRBV18, the J call TRBJ1-2; D gene uncertain. V lost 4 bases, J lost 8 bases, and 17 bases lay in between. The CDR3 is 14 amino acids. Germline V gives CDR1 KGHSH, CDR2 LQKENI.

This clone occurred once. The chain joins TRBV6-2 or TRBV6-3 to TRBJ2-7; 9 bases are shared with TRBD1. V lost 2 bases to trimming and J lost 1 base; unmatched junction nucleotides: 3. Germline V lookup: CDR1 MNHEY, CDR2 SVGEGT. The CDR3 covers 15 residues. The DNA for the CDR3 is TGTGCCAGCAGTTACCACGGGACAGGGTCCTACGAGCAGTACTTC. It specifies CASSYHGTGSYEQYF.

This clone was seen only once. This rearrangement joins TRBV27 to TRBJ2-7; TRBD2 is a possible D gene (5 bases). V gave up 3 bases and J gave up 0 bases, with 12 bases separating them. CDR3 length: 15 residues. Germline V gives CDR1 MNHEY, CDR2 SMNVEV (reference sequence). CDR3: CASSLSGKSSYEQYF. CDR3 DNA: TGTGCCAGCAGTTTGAGCGGCAAAAGCTCCTACGAGCAGTACTTC.

This clone was counted only a few times. The chain employs TRBV24-1 and TRBJ2-3, with D possibly TRBD2 on 5 matching bases. The V end was cut by 1 base, the J end by 4 bases, with 5 bases between. This CDR3 comprises 13 residues. Looked up from germline, CDR1 is KGHDR and CDR2 is SFDVKD. CDR3 coding DNA: TGTGCCACCAGTGATTTAGCGGCAGATACGCAGTATTTT. Its translation: CATSDLAADTQYF.

This chain joins TRBV6-2 or TRBV6-3 and TRBJ2-2; 10 nucleotides agree with TRBD2. In germline, CDR1 is MNHEY, CDR2 SVGEGT. V gave up 5 bases and J gave up 6 bases; unmatched junction bases: 3. The CDR3 extends over 14 amino acids. As DNA, the CDR3 is TGTGCCAGCAGTCGGCTAGCGGGAGCCGGGGAGCTGTTTTTT. Translation: CASSRLAGAGELFF.

This sequence joins TRBV29-1 and TRBJ1-1; TRBD1 might be the D (5 bases). Germline CDR1 reads SQVTM; CDR2 reads ANQGSEA. Trimming stripped 6 bases from V and 3 bases from J, with 14 bases between. This CDR3 comprises 13 residues. DNA of the CDR3: TGCAGCGTCAAAGGGTGGGGGGACACTGAAGCTTTCTTT. This sequence encodes CSVKGWGDTEAFF.

The genes are TRBV6-2 or TRBV6-3 and TRBJ2-1; a weak D match, TRBD2 (5 bases). Looked up from germline, CDR1 is MNHEY and CDR2 is SVGEGT. The CDR3 is made up of 15 amino acids. The V and J ends lost 5 bases and 0 bases respectively, with 11 bases between them. The CDR3 coding sequence is TGTGCCAGCAGTCCAGCGGTCAGCTCCTACAATGAGCAGTTCTTC. Its protein product is CASSPAVSSYNEQFF.

The chain carries TRBV15 and TRBJ2-2; D is possibly TRBD1 (6 bases). Per germline, CDR1 LNHNV and CDR2 YYDKDF (reference sequence). The CDR3 covers 15 residues. Trimming left V 0 bases short and J 6 bases short, with 11 bases between. The CDR3 reads CATSREAGGAGELFF. CDR3 DNA sequence: TGTGCCACCAGCAGAGAGGCTGGGGGCGCCGGGGAGCTGTTTTTT.

The rearrangement uses TRBV5-5 and TRBJ2-1; TRBD2 might be the D (6 bases). This CDR3 is built from 15 residues. Germline V CDR1 and CDR2: SGHKS, YYEKEE (reference sequence). V was shortened by 2 bases and J by 0 bases, with 9 bases between the two germline ends. The CDR3 spells CASSFMRGSYNEQFF. The CDR3 coding sequence is TGTGCCAGCAGCTTTATGCGGGGCTCCTACAATGAGCAGTTCTTC. Full variable domain (rest looked up from reference TRBV5-5 and TRBJ2-1): DAGVTQSPTHLIKTRGQQVTLRCSPISGHKSVSWYQQVLGQGPQFIFQYYEKEERGRGNFPDRFSARQFPNYSSELNVNALLLGDSALYLCASSFMRGSYNEQFFGPGTRLTVL.

This chain links TRBV2 with TRBJ2-3, with 9 bases lining up with TRBD2. CDR1 SNHLY and CDR2 FYNNEI come from the germline V gene. J lost 7 bases, V lost 7 bases, and 15 bases had no gene match. The CDR3 contains 16 residues. Here the CDR3 DNA reads TGTGCCAGCATCCCCCAGGCTAGCGGGAAGGTGTATACGCAGTATTTT. Translated, it gives CASIPQASGKVYTQYF.

The chain joins TRBV7-2 to TRBJ1-5; no reliable D call. Germline V lookup: CDR1 SGHTA, CDR2 FQGNSA. V lost 2 bases to trimming and J lost 4 bases, with 9 bases between them. This CDR3 has 14 amino acids. The CDR3 bases are TGTGCCAGCAGCTTAAGAACGGGGAATCAGCCCCAGCATTTT. Residues: CASSLRTGNQPQHF.

V and J are TRBV7-2 and TRBJ2-1; 9 positions agree with TRBD2. Germline CDR1 and CDR2: SGHTA and FQGNSA. This CDR3 region has 14 residues. Germline trimming cut 3 bases from V and 5 bases from J; bases unmatched to any gene: 2. CDR3 residues: CASSFLAGDNEQFF. The CDR3, as DNA: TGTGCCAGCAGCTTCTTAGCGGGAGACAATGAGCAGTTCTTC.

The rearrangement uses TRBV6-4 and TRBJ2-1; D could derive from TRBD1 or TRBD2 (5 bases each). V was cut by 4 bases and J by 5 bases, with 9 bases left in between. From germline, CDR1 is MRHNA and CDR2 SNTAGT. This CDR3 is built from 13 residues. The CDR3 bases are TGTGCCAGCAGTGCCGGGACGCACAATGAGCAGTTCTTC. It translates to CASSAGTHNEQFF.

The chain links TRBV7-2 to TRBJ1-2, with D perhaps TRBD1 (6 bases). The CDR3 extends over 15 amino acids. V was pared by 1 base and J by 4 bases, with 13 bases between. The V gene's germline CDR1 is SGHTA and CDR2 FQGNSA. CDR3 residues: CASSLEGTGSYGYTF. CDR3 sequence (DNA): TGTGCCAGCAGCTTAGAAGGCACAGGGTCCTATGGCTACACCTTC.

CDR3 amino acids: CASSLAFLAGAHNEQFF. The CDR3 DNA follows: TGTGCCAGCAGCTTAGCGTTCCTAGCGGGAGCTCACAATGAGCAGTTCTTC. The V call is TRBV7-8, the J call TRBJ2-1, with 10 bases matching TRBD2. CDR3 length equals 17 residues. The V gene's germline CDR1 is SGHVS and CDR2 FQNEAQ. The V gene end was trimmed by 0 bases and the J gene end by 5 bases; junction bases not matched to a gene: 7.

This clone came up once. This chain joins TRBV10-2 and TRBJ1-5, with 9 bases aligning to TRBD1. CDR1 and CDR2 (germline): WSHSY, SAAADI. V lost 5 bases to trimming and J lost 7 bases; unmatched junction nucleotides: 12. The CDR3 is 16 amino acids. CDR3 loop: CASSQRGQGFRQPQHF. The CDR3 coding sequence is TGCGCCAGCAGTCAAAGGGGACAGGGCTTCAGACAGCCCCAGCATTTT.

The chain combines TRBV2 with TRBJ1-5; possible D gene TRBD1, 5 bases. CDR3 length equals 14 residues. Germline CDR1 reads SNHLY; CDR2 reads FYNNEI. The V gene lost 6 bases and the J gene lost 6 bases, with 15 bases spanning the gap. In DNA form, the CDR3 reads TGTGCCAGCAGCCCGACGGCAGGGCCTCAGCCCCAGCATTTT. Its translation is CASSPTAGPQPQHF.

The chain couples TRBV5-1 to TRBJ1-1; 7 nucleotides align to TRBD1. CDR1 and CDR2 from the germline V gene are SGHRS and YFSETQ. The CDR3 runs to 13 residues. Trimming cost V 6 bases and J 4 bases; bases outside gene matches: 6. The CDR3 sequence: CASTLTGSTEAFF. The CDR3 region has the DNA TGCGCCAGCACCCTGACAGGGAGCACTGAAGCTTTCTTT.

The rearrangement uses TRBV19 and TRBJ1-2; D may be TRBD1 (6 bases). The CDR3 sequence is 13 residues long. Germline lookup yields CDR1 LNHDA and CDR2 SQIVND (reference sequence). Trimming stripped 9 bases from V and 6 bases from J, with 17 bases between. The CDR3: CASFQGRGDGYTF. The CDR3 bases are TGTGCCAGCTTTCAGGGGCGAGGGGATGGCTACACCTTC.

The chain recombines TRBV29-1 with TRBJ1-1, with TRBD1 matching over 7 bases. Germline V gene data show CDR1 as SQVTM and CDR2 as ANQGSEA. The junction had 11 bases not matched to a gene; V was cut back by 4 bases and J by 6 bases. The CDR3 totals 14 residues. CDR3 in DNA: TGCAGCGTTGTGGAACTACAGGGGTTGGCTGAAGCTTTCTTT. Its protein product is CSVVELQGLAEAFF.

The J gene is TRBJ1-4, the V gene TRBV5-4; a possible D gene is TRBD1 (6 bases). V gave up 0 bases and J gave up 7 bases, with 10 bases separating them. CDR1 and CDR2 (germline): SGHNT, YYREEE (reference sequence). The CDR3 sequence is 14 residues long. The CDR3 DNA follows: TGTGCCAGCAGCTTGGACAGGGAGAGTGAAAAACTGTTTTTT. Protein product: CASSLDRESEKLFF.